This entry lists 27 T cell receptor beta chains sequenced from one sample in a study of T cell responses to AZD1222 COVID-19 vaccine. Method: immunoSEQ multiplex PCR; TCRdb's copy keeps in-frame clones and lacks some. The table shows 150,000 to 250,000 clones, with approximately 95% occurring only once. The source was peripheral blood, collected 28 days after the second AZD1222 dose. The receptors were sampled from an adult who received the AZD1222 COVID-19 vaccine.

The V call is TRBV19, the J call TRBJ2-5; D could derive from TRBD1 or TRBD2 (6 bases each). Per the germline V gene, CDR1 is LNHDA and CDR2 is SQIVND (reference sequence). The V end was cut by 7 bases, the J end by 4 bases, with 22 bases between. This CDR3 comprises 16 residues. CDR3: CASTPLGGGSSETQYF. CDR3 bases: TGTGCCAGTACCCCTCTGGGGGGCGGGTCTTCAGAGACCCAGTACTTC.

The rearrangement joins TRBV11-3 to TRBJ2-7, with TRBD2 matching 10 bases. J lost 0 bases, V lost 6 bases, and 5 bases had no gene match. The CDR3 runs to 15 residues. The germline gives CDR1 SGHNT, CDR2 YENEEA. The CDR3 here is CASSSSGGVSYEQYF. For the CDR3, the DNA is TGTGCCAGCAGTTCAAGCGGGGGGGTCTCCTACGAGCAGTACTTC.

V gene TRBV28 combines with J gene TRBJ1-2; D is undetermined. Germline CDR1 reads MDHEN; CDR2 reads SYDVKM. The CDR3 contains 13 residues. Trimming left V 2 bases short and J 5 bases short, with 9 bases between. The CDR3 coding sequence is TGTGCCAGCAGTTTACAGGAGAGGTATGGCTACACCTTC. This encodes CASSLQERYGYTF.

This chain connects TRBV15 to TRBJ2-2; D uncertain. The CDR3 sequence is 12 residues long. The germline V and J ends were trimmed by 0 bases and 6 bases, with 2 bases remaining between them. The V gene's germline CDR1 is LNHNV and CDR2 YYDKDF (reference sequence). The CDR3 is CATSRDAGELFF. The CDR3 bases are TGTGCCACCAGCAGAGATGCCGGGGAGCTGTTTTTT.

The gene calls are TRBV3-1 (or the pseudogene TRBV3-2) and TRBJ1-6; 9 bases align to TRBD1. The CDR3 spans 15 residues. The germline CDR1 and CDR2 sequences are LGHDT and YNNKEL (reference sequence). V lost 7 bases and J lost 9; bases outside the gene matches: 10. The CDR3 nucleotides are TGTGCCAGCAACTCCGGGACAGGGAGCAGTTCACCCCTCCACTTT. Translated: CASNSGTGSSSPLHF.

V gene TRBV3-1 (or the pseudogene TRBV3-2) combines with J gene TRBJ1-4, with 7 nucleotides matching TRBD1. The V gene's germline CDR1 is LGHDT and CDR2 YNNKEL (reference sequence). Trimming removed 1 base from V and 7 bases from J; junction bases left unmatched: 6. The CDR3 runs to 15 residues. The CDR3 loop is CASSQGGGQSEKLFF. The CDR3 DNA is TGTGCCAGCAGCCAAGGGGGGGGACAGAGTGAAAAACTGTTTTTT.

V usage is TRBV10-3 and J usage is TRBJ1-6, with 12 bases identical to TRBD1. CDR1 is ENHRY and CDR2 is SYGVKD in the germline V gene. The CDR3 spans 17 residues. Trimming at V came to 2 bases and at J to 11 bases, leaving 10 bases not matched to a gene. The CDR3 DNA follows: TGTGCCATCAGTGAGGGGGACAGGGGGCTAGGTTTGGCACCCCTCCACTTT. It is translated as CAISEGDRGLGLAPLHF.

DNA for the CDR3: TGCGCCAGCAGCTTGTCAGGGTCGCGCAACGAGCAGTACTTC. This encodes CASSLSGSRNEQYF. V gene TRBV5-1 combines with J gene TRBJ2-7, with a weak D call TRBD1 (5 bases). The CDR3 totals 14 residues. Germline values: CDR1 SGHRS, CDR2 YFSETQ. The V end was cut by 1 base, the J end by 5 bases, with 13 bases between.

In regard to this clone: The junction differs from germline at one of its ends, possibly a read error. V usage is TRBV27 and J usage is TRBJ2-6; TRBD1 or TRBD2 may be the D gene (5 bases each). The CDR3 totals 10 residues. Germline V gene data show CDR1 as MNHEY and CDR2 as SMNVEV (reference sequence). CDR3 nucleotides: TGTGCCAGCAGTCGGGGCGCTACCGCTTTC. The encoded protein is CASSRGATAF.

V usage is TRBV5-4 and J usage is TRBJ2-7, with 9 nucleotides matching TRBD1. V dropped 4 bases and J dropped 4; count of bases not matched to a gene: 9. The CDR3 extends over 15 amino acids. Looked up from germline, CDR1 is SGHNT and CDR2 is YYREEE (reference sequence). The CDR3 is CASSPTTGGIYEQYF. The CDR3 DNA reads TGTGCCAGCAGCCCGACGACAGGGGGGATTTACGAGCAGTACTTC.

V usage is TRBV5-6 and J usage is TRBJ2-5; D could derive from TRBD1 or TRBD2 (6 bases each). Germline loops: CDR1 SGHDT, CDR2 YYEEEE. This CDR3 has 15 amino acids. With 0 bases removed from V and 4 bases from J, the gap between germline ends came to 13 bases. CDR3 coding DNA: TGTGCCAGCAGCTTGGTCCTCCGGGGGCGAGAGACCCAGTACTTC. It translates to CASSLVLRGRETQYF.

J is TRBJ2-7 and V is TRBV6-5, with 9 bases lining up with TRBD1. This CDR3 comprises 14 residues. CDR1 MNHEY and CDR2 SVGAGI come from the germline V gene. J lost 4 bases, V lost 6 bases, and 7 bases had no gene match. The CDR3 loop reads CASRAGTGPYEQYF. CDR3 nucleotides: TGTGCCAGCAGGGCCGGGACAGGGCCATACGAGCAGTACTTC.

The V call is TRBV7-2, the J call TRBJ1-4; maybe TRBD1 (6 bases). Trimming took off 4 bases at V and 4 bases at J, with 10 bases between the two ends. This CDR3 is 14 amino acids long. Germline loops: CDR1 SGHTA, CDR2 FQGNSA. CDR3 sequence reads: CASSSDRYNEKLFF. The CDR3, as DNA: TGTGCCAGCAGCTCGGACAGATATAATGAAAAACTGTTTTTT.

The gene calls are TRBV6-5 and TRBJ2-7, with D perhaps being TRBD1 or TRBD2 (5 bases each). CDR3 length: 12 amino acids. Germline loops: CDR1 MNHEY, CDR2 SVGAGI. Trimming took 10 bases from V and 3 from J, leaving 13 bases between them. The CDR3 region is CATRDARYEQYF. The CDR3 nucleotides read TGTGCCACCAGGGACGCCCGCTACGAGCAGTACTTC.

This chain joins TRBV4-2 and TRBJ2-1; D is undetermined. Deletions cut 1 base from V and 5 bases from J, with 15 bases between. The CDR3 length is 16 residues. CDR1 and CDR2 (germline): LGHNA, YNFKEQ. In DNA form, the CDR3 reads TGTGCCAGCAGCCAAGCATTACGGCTAGAAAACAATGAGCAGTTCTTC. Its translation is CASSQALRLENNEQFF.

In nucleotides, the CDR3 is TGTGCCAGCAGCCAAGAGTCCTTCTCGAGGTTCCCATCCCAAGAGACCCAGTACTTC. It specifies CASSQESFSRFPSQETQYF. The chain carries TRBV4-2 and TRBJ2-5; D unclear. The CDR3 is made up of 19 amino acids. Germline values: CDR1 LGHNA, CDR2 YNFKEQ. Trimming cost V 0 bases and J 1 base, with 21 bases left between them.

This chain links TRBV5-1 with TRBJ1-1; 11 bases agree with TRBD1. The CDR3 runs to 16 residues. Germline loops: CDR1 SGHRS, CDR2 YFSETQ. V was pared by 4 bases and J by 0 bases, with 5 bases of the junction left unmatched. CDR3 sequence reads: CASSPGTGGLNTEAFF. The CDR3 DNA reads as TGCGCCAGCAGCCCCGGGACAGGGGGACTGAACACTGAAGCTTTCTTT.

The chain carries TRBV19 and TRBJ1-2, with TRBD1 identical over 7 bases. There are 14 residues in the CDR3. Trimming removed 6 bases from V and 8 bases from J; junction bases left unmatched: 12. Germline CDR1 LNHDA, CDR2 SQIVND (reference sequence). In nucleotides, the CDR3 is TGTGCCAGTAGCCCGACAGGGAGCGGGAGAGGCTACACCTTC. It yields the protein CASSPTGSGRGYTF.

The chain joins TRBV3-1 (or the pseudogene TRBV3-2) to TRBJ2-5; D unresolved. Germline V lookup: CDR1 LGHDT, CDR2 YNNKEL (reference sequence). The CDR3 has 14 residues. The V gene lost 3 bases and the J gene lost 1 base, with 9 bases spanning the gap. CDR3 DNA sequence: TGTGCCAGCAGCCAGGGCACGGCCCAAGAGACCCAGTACTTC. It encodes CASSQGTAQETQYF.

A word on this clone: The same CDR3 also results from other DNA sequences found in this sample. The CDR3 spells CASSSGDYGYTF. In DNA, the CDR3 is TGTGCCAGCAGCTCGGGGGACTATGGCTACACCTTC. The chain is built from TRBV7-9 and TRBJ1-2; D is possibly TRBD1 (5 bases). The CDR3 length is 12 residues. Trimming left V 4 bases short and J 3 bases short, with 6 bases between. CDR1 and CDR2 (germline): SEHNR, FQNEAQ (reference sequence).

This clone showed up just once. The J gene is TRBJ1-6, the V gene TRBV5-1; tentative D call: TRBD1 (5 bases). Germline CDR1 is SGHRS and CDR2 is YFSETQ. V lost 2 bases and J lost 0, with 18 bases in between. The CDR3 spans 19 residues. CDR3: CASSLGQTQWNSYNSPLHF. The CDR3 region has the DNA TGCGCCAGCAGCTTAGGACAAACTCAATGGAACTCCTATAATTCACCCCTCCACTTT. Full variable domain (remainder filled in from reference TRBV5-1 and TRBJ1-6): KAGVTQTPRYLIKTRGQQVTLSCSPISGHRSVSWYQQTPGQGLQFLFEYFSETQRNKGNFPGRFSGRQFSNSRSEMNVSTLELGDSALYLCASSLGQTQWNSYNSPLHFGNGTRLTVT.

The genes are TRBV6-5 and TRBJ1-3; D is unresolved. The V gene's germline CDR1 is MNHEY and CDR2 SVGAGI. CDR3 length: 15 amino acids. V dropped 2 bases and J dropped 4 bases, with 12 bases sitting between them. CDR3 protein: CASSYGPEGGNTIYF. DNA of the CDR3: TGTGCCAGCAGTTACGGGCCCGAGGGAGGAAACACCATATATTTT.

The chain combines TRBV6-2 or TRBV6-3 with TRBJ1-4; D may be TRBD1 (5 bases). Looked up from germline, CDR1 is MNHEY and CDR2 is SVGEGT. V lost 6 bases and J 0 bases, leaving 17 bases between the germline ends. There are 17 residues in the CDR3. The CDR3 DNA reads TGTGCCAGCAGACCTGCGACAGCTTTCTCAACTAATGAAAAACTGTTTTTT. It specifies CASRPATAFSTNEKLFF.

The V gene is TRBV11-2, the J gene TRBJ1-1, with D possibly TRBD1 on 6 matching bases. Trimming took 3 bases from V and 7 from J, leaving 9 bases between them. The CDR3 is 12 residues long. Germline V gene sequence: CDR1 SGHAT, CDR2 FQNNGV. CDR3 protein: CASSFRQVEAFF. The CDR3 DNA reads TGTGCCAGCAGCTTCAGACAGGTTGAAGCTTTCTTT.

The CDR3 DNA reads TGTGCCAGTCGAAAACTGGGCTACACCTTC. Its translation is CASRKLGYTF. The rearrangement links TRBV2 to TRBJ1-2; D gene ambiguous. The CDR3 covers 10 residues. Between the trimmed V and J ends, which lost 9 bases and 8 bases, there was a span of 10 bases. Germline-derived CDR1 and CDR2 are SNHLY and FYNNEI.

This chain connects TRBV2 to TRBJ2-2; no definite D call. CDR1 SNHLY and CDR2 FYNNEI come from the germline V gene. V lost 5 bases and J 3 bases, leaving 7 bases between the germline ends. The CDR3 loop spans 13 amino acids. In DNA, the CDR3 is TGTGCCAGCAGTACAAGGGACACCGGGGAGCTGTTTTTT. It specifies CASSTRDTGELFF. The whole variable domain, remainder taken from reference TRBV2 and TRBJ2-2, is EPEVTQTPSHQVTQMGQEVILRCVPISNHLYFYWYRQILGQKVEFLVSFYNNEISEKSEIFDDQFSVERPDGSNFTLKIRSTKLEDSAMYFCASSTRDTGELFFGEGSRLTVL.

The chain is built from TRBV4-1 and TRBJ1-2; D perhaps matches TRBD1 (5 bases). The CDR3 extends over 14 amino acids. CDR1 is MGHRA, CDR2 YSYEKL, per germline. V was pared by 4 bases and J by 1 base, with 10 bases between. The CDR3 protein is CASSLQTDNYGYTF. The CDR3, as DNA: TGCGCCAGCAGCCTCCAGACAGATAACTATGGCTACACCTTC.